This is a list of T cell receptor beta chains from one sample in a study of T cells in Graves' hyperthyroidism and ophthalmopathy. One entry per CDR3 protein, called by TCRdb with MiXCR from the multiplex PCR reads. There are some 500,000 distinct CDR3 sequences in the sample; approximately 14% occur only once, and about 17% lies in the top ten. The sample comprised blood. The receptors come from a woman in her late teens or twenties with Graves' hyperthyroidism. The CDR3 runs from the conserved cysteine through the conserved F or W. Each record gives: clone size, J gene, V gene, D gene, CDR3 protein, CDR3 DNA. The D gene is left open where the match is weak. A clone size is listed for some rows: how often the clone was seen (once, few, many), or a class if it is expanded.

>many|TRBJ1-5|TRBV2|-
CASSESGQNQPQHF
TGTGCCAGCAGTGAAAGCGGGCAGAATCAGCCCCAGCATTTT
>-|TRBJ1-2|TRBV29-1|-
CSVEVAYYGYTF
TGCAGCGTTGAAGTGGCCTACTATGGCTACACCTTC
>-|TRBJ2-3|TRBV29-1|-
CSVEGQRLTDTQYF
TGCAGCGTTGAAGGGCAGAGACTCACAGATACGCAGTATTTT
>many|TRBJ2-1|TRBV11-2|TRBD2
CASSSGTYNEQFF
TGTGCCAGCTCTAGCGGGACCTACAATGAGCAGTTCTTC
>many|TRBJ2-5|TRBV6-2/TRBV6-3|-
CASNDRVGEETQYF
TGTGCCAGCAACGACCGGGTCGGGGAAGAGACCCAGTACTTC
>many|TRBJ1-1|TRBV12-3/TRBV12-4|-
CASSPPGQYDEAFF
TGTGCCAGCAGTCCCCCGGGTCAATACGATGAAGCTTTCTTT
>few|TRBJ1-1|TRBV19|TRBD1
CASSIDRGREAFF
TGTGCCAGTAGTATAGACAGGGGGCGCGAAGCTTTCTTT
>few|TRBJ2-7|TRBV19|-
CASSPKTGEQYF
TGTGCCAGTAGTCCGAAGACGGGCGAGCAGTACTTC
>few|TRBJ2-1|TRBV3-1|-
CASSLERAMGQFF
TGTGCCAGCAGCCTCGAGCGAGCGATGGGGCAGTTCTTC
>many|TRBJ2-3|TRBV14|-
CASSQDDYPSTDTQYF
TGTGCCAGCAGCCAAGATGACTACCCGAGCACAGATACGCAGTATTTT
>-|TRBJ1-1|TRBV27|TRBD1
CASSSTGGAEAFF
TGTGCCAGCAGTTCGACAGGGGGAGCTGAAGCTTTCTTT
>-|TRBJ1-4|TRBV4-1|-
CASSPTGNLRGKLFF
TGCGCCAGCAGCCCTACGGGAAACCTTCGCGGAAAACTGTTTTTT
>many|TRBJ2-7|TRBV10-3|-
CAISEKGGDSYEQYF
TGTGCCATCAGTGAAAAGGGTGGGGATTCCTACGAGCAGTACTTC
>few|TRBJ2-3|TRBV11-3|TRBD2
CASSIGLATRGTDTQYF
TGTGCCAGCAGCATTGGACTAGCGACGCGGGGCACAGATACGCAGTATTTT
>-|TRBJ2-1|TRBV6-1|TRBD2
CASSGGLAGRARDEQFF
TGTGCCAGCAGTGGCGGGCTAGCGGGACGGGCCCGGGATGAGCAGTTCTTC
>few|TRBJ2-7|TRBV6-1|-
CASSSTSYGYEQYF
TGTGCCAGCAGCTCAACTAGTTATGGCTACGAGCAGTACTTC
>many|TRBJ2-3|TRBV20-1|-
CSARSLEVTGLHGTDTQYF
TGCAGTGCTCGTTCGTTGGAGGTTACGGGACTCCATGGGACAGATACGCAGTATTTT
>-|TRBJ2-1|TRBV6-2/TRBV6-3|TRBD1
CASSYGGTGDNEQFF
TGTGCCAGCAGTTACGGAGGGACAGGGGACAATGAGCAGTTCTTC
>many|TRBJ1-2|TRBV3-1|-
CASSQGRDGYTF
TGTGCCAGCAGCCAAGGACGGGATGGCTACACCTTC
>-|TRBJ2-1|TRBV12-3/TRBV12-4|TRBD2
CASSLGGGSREQFF
TGTGCCAGCAGTTTAGGGGGCGGGAGTCGTGAGCAGTTCTTC
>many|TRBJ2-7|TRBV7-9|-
CASSFQNEQYF
TGTGCCAGCAGCTTTCAGAACGAGCAGTACTTC
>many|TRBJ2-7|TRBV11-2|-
CASSSAGSDYEQYF
TGTGCCAGCAGCTCTGCCGGATCCGACTACGAGCAGTACTTC
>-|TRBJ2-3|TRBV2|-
CASSEATQYF
TGTGCCAGCAGTGAAGCCACGCAGTATTTT
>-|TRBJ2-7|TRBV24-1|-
CATSLGTASEQYF
TGTGCCACCAGTTTGGGTACAGCGAGCGAGCAGTACTTC
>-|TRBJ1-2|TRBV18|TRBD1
CASSSARDRASNYGYTF
TGTGCCAGCTCATCAGCCCGGGACAGGGCTTCGAACTATGGCTACACCTTC
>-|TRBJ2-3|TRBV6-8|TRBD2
CASSYSGLAGGPSTDTQYF
TGTGCCAGCAGTTACTCCGGACTAGCGGGAGGTCCTAGCACAGATACGCAGTATTTT
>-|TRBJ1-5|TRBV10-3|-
CAITGGSNQPQHF
TGTGCCATCACTGGGGGGAGCAATCAGCCCCAGCATTTT